These 9 T cell receptor beta chains originate from one sample sequenced in a study of cytomegalovirus exposure and HLA in healthy donors. The PCR used 60 Vbeta and 13 Jbeta primers. Produced via immunoSEQ multiplex PCR; TCRdb's table is partial and in-frame only. The sample holds 180,000 or so clones, 82% seen once. The sample was PBMCs. These receptors were obtained from a man aged 40-50 years in good health and CMV-seronegative.

The chain is built from TRBV30 and TRBJ2-7; 14 bases map to TRBD2. The CDR3 is 14 residues long. Germline loops: CDR1 GTSNPN, CDR2 SVGIG (reference sequence). J lost 6 bases, V lost 0 bases, and 1 base had no gene match. The DNA for the CDR3 is TGTGCCTGGAGTGTGGGACTAGCGGGGGTCGAGCAGTACTTC. This translates into CAWSVGLAGVEQYF. Together with reference TRBV30 and TRBJ2-7, the CDR3 gives the full variable domain: SQTIHQWPATLVQPVGSPLSLECTVEGTSNPNLYWYRQAAGRGLQLLFYSVGIGQISSEVPQNLSASRPQDRQFILSSKKLLLSDSGFYLCAWSVGLAGVEQYFGPGTRLTVT.

The sample holds a few counts of this clone. The chain links TRBV4-1 to TRBJ2-5; D possibly corresponds to TRBD2 (5 bases). From germline, CDR1 is MGHRA and CDR2 YSYEKL. V shed 0 bases and J shed 4 bases, with 12 bases lying between them. The CDR3 covers 15 residues. CDR3 DNA sequence: TGCGCCAGCAGCCAAGACATCCCGGGAACAGAGACCCAGTACTTC. Residues: CASSQDIPGTETQYF.

The V call is TRBV7-6, the J call TRBJ2-7; 10 nucleotides line up with TRBD2. V shed 8 bases and J 1 base; nucleotides not matched to a gene: 8. This CDR3 is built from 15 residues. Germline V gene sequence: CDR1 SGHVS, CDR2 FNYEAQ. The CDR3 spells CASSFSGGLSYEQYF. CDR3 in DNA: TGTGCCAGCTCCTTTAGCGGGGGGCTTTCCTACGAGCAGTACTTC.

The V call is TRBV7-2, the J call TRBJ2-5; 11 nucleotides line up with TRBD2. With V trimmed by 5 bases and J by 5 bases, 7 bases remained unmatched. From germline, CDR1 is SGHTA and CDR2 FQGNSA. The CDR3 loop spans 15 amino acids. The CDR3 loop reads CASSGLAGGGETQYF. The CDR3 region has the DNA TGTGCCAGCAGCGGGCTAGCGGGAGGTGGCGAGACCCAGTACTTC.

The sample holds a few counts of this clone. The rearrangement links TRBV5-6 to TRBJ2-5; TRBD2 aligns across 11 bases. V gave up 1 base and J gave up 4 bases; unmatched junction bases: 9. CDR1 and CDR2 (germline): SGHDT, YYEEEE. This CDR3 is 17 amino acids long. The chain's CDR3 is CASSLHLAGGVIETQYF. CDR3 sequence (DNA): TGTGCCAGCAGCTTGCATCTAGCGGGGGGTGTCATAGAGACCCAGTACTTC.

This chain connects TRBV28 to TRBJ2-3; 9 bases line up with TRBD1. Germline CDR1 reads MDHEN; CDR2 reads SYDVKM. This CDR3 is 17 amino acids long. V was clipped by 1 base and J by 4 bases; unmatched bases: 9. The CDR3 coding sequence is TGTGCCAGCAGTTTATTGGCGGGACAGGGTGTAGCAGATACGCAGTATTTT. Translated, it gives CASSLLAGQGVADTQYF.

The V and J genes are TRBV28 and TRBJ2-7; D is possibly TRBD2 (6 bases). The V end lost 8 bases, the J end lost 3 bases, and 17 bases lay between the germline ends. Germline V gene sequence: CDR1 MDHEN, CDR2 SYDVKM. The CDR3 has 14 residues. The CDR3 region has the DNA TGTGCCAGCCACGGGGGAGGATTCAGCTACGAGCAGTACTTC. Translated, it gives CASHGGGFSYEQYF.

The rearrangement joins TRBV18 to TRBJ2-7, with 9 bases that match TRBD1. Germline V gene data show CDR1 as KGHSH and CDR2 as LQKENI. The CDR3 runs to 15 residues. The trim removed 1 base at V and 6 bases at J, leaving 7 bases unmatched. The CDR3 loop reads CASSPRRDRESEQYF. The CDR3 DNA follows: TGTGCCAGCTCACCACGCAGGGACAGGGAGAGCGAGCAGTACTTC.

This clone has a handful of counts. The chain is built from TRBV5-1 and TRBJ1-3; TRBD1 matches at 8 bases. Losses at the gene ends were 3 bases for V and 0 bases for J; bases not matched to a gene: 2. The CDR3 sequence is 15 residues long. Germline CDR1 is SGHRS and CDR2 is YFSETQ. The CDR3 loop reads CASSWDRSSGNTIYF. The CDR3 DNA sequence: TGCGCCAGCAGCTGGGACAGGAGCTCTGGAAACACCATATATTTT. Variable domain in full (rest from reference TRBV5-1 and TRBJ1-3): KAGVTQTPRYLIKTRGQQVTLSCSPISGHRSVSWYQQTPGQGLQFLFEYFSETQRNKGNFPGRFSGRQFSNSRSEMNVSTLELGDSALYLCASSWDRSSGNTIYFGEGSWLTVV.